The sample holds many counts of the clone carrying this T cell receptor beta chain. V shed 3 bases and J shed 4 bases, with 6 bases lying between them. The length of the CDR3 is 13 residues. Germline loops: CDR1 SGHVS, CDR2 FQNEAQ. This sample is part of a study of Graves' ophthalmopathy and Graves' hyperthyroidism. Amplifying from RNA transcripts, the study obtained TCR beta CDR3 regions. Following a first-round RT-PCR that used HTBI primers, a second-round multiplex PCR was carried out. TCRdb recomputed calls from the multiplex PCR reads with MiXCR, one row per CDR3 protein. The table has about 400,000 distinct CDR3 sequences, over 15% seen once; the top ten hold around 6.6%.

Sample: peripheral blood. The chain uses TRBV7-8 and TRBJ2-2, with TRBD2 as a possible D gene (5 bases). The TCR was taken from a woman aged 18-30 years with stable Graves' hyperthyroidism. The CDR3 region is CASSFTSTGELFF. Here the CDR3 DNA reads TGTGCCAGCAGCTTCACTAGCACCGGGGAGCTGTTTTTT.